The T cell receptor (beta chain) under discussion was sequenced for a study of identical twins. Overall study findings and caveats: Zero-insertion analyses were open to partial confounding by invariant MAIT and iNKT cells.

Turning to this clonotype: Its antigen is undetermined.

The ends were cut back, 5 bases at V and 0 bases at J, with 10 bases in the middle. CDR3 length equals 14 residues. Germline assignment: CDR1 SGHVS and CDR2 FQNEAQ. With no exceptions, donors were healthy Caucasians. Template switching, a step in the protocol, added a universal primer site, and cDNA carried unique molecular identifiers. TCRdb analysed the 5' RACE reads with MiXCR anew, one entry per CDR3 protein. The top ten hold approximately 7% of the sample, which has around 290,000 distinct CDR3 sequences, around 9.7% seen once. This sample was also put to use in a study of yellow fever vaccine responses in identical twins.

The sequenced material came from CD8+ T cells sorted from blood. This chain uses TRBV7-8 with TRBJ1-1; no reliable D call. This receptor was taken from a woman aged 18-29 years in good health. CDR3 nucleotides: TGTGCCAGCAGCCCCAGGCTTATGAACACTGAAGCTTTCTTT. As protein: CASSPRLMNTEAFF.